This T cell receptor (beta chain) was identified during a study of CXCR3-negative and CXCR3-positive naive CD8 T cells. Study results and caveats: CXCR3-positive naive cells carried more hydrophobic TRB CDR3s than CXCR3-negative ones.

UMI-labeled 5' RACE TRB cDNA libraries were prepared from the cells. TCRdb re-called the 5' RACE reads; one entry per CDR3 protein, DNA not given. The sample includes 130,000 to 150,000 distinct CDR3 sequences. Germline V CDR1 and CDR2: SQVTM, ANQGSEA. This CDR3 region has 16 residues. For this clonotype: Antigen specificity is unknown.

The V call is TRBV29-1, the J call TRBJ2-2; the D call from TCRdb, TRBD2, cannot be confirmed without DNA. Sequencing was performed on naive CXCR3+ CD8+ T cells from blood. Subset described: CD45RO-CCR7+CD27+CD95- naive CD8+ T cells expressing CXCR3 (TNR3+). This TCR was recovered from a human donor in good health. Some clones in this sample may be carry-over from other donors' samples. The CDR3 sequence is CSVTSGSRTNTGELFF.